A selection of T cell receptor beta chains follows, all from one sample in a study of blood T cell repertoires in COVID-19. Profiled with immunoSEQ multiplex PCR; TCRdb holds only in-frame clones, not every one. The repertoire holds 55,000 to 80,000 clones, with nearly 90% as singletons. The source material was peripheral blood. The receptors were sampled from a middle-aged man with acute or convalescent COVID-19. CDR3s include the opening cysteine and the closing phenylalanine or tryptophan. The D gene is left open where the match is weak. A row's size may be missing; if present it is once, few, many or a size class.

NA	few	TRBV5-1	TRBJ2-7	TGCGCCAGCAGAACGCAGACTAGCTCCTACGAGCAGTACTTC	CASRTQTSSYEQYF
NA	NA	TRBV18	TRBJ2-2	TGTGCCAGCTCACCCCGACAGGCGAACACCGGGGAGCTGTTTTTT	CASSPRQANTGELFF
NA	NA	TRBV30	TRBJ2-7	TGTGCCTGGACAGGACTTTCCTACGAGCAGTACTTC	CAWTGLSYEQYF
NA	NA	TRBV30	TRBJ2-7	TGTGCCTGGAGTGAGTCGAGCTACGAGCAGTACTTC	CAWSESSYEQYF
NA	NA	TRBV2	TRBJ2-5	TGTGCCAGCAGTCCTCTGGGGCTAGTCCAAGAGACCCAGTACTTC	CASSPLGLVQETQYF
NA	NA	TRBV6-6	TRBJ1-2	TGTGCCAGCAGTTCGACTTTTGGCTATGGCTACACCTTC	CASSSTFGYGYTF
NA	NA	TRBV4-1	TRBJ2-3	TGCGCCAGCAGCCAAGTTGGGCAGGGGAGCACAGATACGCAGTATTTT	CASSQVGQGSTDTQYF
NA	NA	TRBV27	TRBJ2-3	TGTGCCAGCAGCTCGGCAGGTAGAAGCACAGATACGCAGTATTTT	CASSSAGRSTDTQYF
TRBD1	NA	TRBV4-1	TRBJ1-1	TGCGCCAGCAGCCTTCTACGGACAGGGGGCGGTGGCACTGAAGCTTTCTTT	CASSLLRTGGGGTEAFF
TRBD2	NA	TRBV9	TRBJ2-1	TGTGCCAGCAGCGTAGAGGCTAGCGGGGGAACTGGTTGGAATGAGCAGTTCTTC	CASSVEASGGTGWNEQFF
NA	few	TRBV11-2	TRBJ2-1	TGTGCCAGCAGCTCACAGGGTAATGAGCAGTTCTTC	CASSSQGNEQFF
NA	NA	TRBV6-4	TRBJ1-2	TGTGCCAGCAGTGACTCGTTAGTAGTTGGGCAGGAGGGATACTATGGCTACACCTTC	CASSDSLVVGQEGYYGYTF
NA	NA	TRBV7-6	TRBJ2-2	TGTGCCAGCAGCTTGGCAGGGGAAAACACCGGGGAGCTGTTTTTT	CASSLAGENTGELFF
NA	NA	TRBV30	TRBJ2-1	TGTGCCTGGGCGTGGGGGGGCCGTAGTGAGCAGTTCTTC	CAWAWGGRSEQFF
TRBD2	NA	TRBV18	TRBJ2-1	TGTGCCAGCTCACTAGCGGGGGGATACAATGAGCAGTTCTTC	CASSLAGGYNEQFF
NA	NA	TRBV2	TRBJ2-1	TGTGCCAGCAGTACCCACTATGAGCAGTTCTTC	CASSTHYEQFF
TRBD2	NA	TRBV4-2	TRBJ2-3	TGTGCCAGCAGCCAGAATAGCGGGGGGGCCGTAGATACGCAGTATTTT	CASSQNSGGAVDTQYF
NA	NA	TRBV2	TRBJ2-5	TGTGCCAGCACCTGGGGGTCAGGGAGGGAGACCCAGTACTTC	CASTWGSGRETQYF
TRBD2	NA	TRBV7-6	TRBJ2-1	TGTGCCAGCAGCCCGGAGAGTCTAGCGGGATACAATGAGCAGTTCTTC	CASSPESLAGYNEQFF
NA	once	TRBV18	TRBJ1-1	TGTGCCAGCTCACCAATAGGGGGAGCGACTATGAACACTGAAGCTTTCTTT	CASSPIGGATMNTEAFF
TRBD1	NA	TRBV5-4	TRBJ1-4	TGTGCCAGCAGCATAGGACAGGGTGAAAAACTGTTTTTT	CASSIGQGEKLFF
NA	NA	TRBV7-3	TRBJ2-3	TGTGCCAGCAGCTTAGACATCACAGATACGCAGTATTTT	CASSLDITDTQYF
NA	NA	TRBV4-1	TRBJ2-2	TGCGCCAGCAGCCCGACAGTTACCGTGGGGGAGCTGTTTTTT	CASSPTVTVGELFF
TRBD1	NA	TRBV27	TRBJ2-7	TGTGCCAGCCAGACAGGGGGATACGAGCAGTACTTC	CASQTGGYEQYF
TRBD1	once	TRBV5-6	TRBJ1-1	TGTGCCAGCAGCCCCATGGGGACAGGGGCTGTAGCTTTCTTT	CASSPMGTGAVAFF
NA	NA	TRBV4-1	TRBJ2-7	TGCGCCAGCAGCGCCCGGGACACCTACTACGAGCAGTACTTC	CASSARDTYYEQYF
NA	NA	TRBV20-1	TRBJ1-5	TGCAGTGCTGGTGACAGGAATCAGCCCCAGCATTTT	CSAGDRNQPQHF
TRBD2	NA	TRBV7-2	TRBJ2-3	TGTGCCAGCAGCTTAGTTCGGGGGGTCACAGATACGCAGTATTTT	CASSLVRGVTDTQYF
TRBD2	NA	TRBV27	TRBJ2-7	TGTGCCAGCACCCCGGGGGGTTCCTACGAGCAGTACTTC	CASTPGGSYEQYF
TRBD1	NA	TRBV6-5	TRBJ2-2	TGTGCCAGCAGGGAGACAGGGTACATCGCCGGGGAGCTGTTTTTT	CASRETGYIAGELFF
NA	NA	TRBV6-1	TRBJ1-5	TGTGCCAGCAGTGAACTCAGGCAGGGTGGCAATCAGCCCCAGCATTTT	CASSELRQGGNQPQHF
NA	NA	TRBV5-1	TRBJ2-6	TGCGCCAGCAGCGCCGGCATCTACAGCTCTGGGGCCAACGTCCTGACTTTC	CASSAGIYSSGANVLTF
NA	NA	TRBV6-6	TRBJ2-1	TGTGCCAGCAGCTACCCTACAAAAAAAAGCAGGCGCTTCTCCTACAATGAGCAGTTCTTC	CASSYPTKKSRRFSYNEQFF
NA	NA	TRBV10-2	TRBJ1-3	TGCGCCAGCAGTGAGGGGGCCCTGGGGTTACGAAACACCATATATTTT	CASSEGALGLRNTIYF
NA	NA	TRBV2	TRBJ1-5	TGTGCCAGCAGTGAGGGGAGAGAGAACAATCAGCCCCAGCATTTT	CASSEGRENNQPQHF
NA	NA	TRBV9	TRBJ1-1	TGTGCCAGCAGCCGTGAGGGAACTGAAGCTTTCTTT	CASSREGTEAFF
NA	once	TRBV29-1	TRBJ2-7	TGCAGCGTTGAAGACGGGACTCTGTACGAGCAGTACTTC	CSVEDGTLYEQYF
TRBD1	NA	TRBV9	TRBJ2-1	TGTGCCAGCAGCGTGCAACTGGGACAGGGGGCGGACAATGAGCAGTTCTTC	CASSVQLGQGADNEQFF
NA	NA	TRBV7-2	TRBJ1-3	TGTGCCAGCAGCTCAACCTTGGGAGGGACTGGAAACACCATATATTTT	CASSSTLGGTGNTIYF